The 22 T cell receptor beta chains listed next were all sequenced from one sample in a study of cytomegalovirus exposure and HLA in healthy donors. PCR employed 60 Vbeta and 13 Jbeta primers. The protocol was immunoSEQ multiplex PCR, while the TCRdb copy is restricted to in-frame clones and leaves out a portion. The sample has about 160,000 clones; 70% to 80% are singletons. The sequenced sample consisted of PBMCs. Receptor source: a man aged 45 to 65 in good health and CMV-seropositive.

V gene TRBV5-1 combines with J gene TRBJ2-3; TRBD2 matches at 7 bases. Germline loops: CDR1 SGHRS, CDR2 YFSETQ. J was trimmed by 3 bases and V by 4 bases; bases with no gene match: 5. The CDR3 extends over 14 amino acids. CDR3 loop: CASSQQGGTDTQYF. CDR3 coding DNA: TGCGCCAGCAGCCAGCAGGGAGGGACAGATACGCAGTATTTT.

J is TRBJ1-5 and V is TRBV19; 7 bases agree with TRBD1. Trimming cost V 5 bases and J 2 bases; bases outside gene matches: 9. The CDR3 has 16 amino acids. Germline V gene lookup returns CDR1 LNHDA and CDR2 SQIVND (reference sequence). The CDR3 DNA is TGTGCCAGTAGTCCTCAGAGGGGGCGCGGCAATCAGCCCCAGCATTTT. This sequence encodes CASSPQRGRGNQPQHF.

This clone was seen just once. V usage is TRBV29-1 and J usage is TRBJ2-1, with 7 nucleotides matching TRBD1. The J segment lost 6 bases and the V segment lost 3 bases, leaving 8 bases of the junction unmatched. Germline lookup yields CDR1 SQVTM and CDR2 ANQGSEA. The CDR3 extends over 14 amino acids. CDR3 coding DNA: TGCAGCGTTGATTTCGGACAGGAAGTCAATGAGCAGTTCTTC. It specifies CSVDFGQEVNEQFF.

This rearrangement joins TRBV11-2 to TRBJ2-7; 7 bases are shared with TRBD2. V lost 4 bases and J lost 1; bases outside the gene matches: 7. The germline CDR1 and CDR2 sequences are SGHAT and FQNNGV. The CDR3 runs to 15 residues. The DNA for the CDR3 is TGTGCCAGCAGCTCCAAAATGGGGGGGTCCTACGAGCAGTACTTC. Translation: CASSSKMGGSYEQYF. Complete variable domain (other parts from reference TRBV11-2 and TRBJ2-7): EAGVAQSPRYKIIEKRQSVAFWCNPISGHATLYWYQQILGQGPKLLIQFQNNGVVDDSQLPKDRFSAERLKGVDSTLKIQPAKLEDSAVYLCASSSKMGGSYEQYFGPGTRLTVT.

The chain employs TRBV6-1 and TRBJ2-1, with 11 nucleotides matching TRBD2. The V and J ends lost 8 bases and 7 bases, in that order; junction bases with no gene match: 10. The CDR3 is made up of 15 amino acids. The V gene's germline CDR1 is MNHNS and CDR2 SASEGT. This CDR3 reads CASGLLAGDRNEQFF. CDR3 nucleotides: TGTGCCAGCGGCTTACTAGCGGGAGACCGTAATGAGCAGTTCTTC.

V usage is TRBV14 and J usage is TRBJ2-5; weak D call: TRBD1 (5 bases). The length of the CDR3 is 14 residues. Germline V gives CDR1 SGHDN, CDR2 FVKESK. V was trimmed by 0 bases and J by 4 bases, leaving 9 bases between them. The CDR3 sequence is CASSQDRVRETQYF. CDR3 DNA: TGTGCCAGCAGCCAAGACAGGGTCCGAGAGACCCAGTACTTC. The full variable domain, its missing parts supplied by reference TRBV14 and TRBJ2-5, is EAGVTQFPSHSVIEKGQTVTLRCDPISGHDNLYWYRRVMGKEIKFLLHFVKESKQDESGMPNNRFLAERTGGTYSTLKVQPAELEDSGVYFCASSQDRVRETQYFGPGTRLLVL.

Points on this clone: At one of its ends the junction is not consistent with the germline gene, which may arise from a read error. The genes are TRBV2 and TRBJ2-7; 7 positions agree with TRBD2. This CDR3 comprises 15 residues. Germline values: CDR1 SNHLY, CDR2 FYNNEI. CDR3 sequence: CASSEGSGTTYDQYF. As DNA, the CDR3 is TGTGCCAGCAGTGAAGGGTCAGGGACTACCTACGATCAGTACTTC.

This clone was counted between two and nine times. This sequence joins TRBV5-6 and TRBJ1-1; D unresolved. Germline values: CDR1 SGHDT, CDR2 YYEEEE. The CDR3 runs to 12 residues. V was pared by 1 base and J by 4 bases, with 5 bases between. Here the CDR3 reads CASSLSGTEAFF. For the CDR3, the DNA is TGTGCCAGCAGCTTGTCGGGCACTGAAGCTTTCTTT.

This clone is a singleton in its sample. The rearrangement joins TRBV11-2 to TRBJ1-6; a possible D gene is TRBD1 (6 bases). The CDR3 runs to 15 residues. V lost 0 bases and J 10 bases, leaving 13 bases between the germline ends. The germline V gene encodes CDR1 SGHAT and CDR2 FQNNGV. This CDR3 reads CASSLDITGLSPLHF. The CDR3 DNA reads TGTGCCAGCAGCTTAGATATAACAGGGCTCTCACCCCTCCACTTT.

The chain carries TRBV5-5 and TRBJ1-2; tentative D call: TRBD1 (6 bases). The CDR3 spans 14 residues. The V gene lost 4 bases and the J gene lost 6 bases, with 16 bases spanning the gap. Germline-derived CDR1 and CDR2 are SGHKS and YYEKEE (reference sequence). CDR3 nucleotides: TGTGCCAGCAGCAACGCTACAGGGTTACATGGCTACACCTTC. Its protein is CASSNATGLHGYTF.

The CDR3: CAISESMTGDYQPQHF. The DNA of the CDR3 is TGTGCCATCAGTGAGTCGATGACAGGGGACTATCAGCCCCAGCATTTT. The rearrangement links TRBV10-3 to TRBJ1-5; 8 nucleotides align to TRBD1. The J segment lost 5 bases and the V segment lost 0 bases, leaving 6 bases of the junction unmatched. CDR1 and CDR2 (germline): ENHRY, SYGVKD. This CDR3 region has 16 residues.

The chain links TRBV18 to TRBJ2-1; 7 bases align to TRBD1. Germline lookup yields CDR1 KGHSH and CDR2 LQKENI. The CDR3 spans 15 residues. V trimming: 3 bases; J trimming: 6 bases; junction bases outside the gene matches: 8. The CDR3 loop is CASSPVPGQSNEQFF. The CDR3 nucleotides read TGTGCCAGCTCACCGGTCCCGGGACAGTCCAATGAGCAGTTCTTC.

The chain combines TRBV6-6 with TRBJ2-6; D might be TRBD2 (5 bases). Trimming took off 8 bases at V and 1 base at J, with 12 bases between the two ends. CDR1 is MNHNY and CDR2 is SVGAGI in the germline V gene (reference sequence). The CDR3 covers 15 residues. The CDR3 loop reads CASAPGISGANVLTF. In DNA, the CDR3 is TGTGCCAGCGCCCCGGGGATTTCTGGGGCCAACGTCCTGACTTTC.

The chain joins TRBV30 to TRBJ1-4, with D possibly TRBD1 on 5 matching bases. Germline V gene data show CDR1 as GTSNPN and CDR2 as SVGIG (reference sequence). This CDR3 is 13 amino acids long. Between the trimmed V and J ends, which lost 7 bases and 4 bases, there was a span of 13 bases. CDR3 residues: CASRNRINEKLFF. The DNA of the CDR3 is TGTGCCTCGCGAAACAGGATTAATGAAAAACTGTTTTTT.

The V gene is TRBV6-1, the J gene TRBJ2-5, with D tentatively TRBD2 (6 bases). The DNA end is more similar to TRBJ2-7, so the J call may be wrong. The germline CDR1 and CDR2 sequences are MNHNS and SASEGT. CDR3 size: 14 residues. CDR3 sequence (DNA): TGTGCCAGCAGTGAATATCAGCGGGCCTACGAGCAGTACTTC. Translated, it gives CASSEYQRAYEQYF.

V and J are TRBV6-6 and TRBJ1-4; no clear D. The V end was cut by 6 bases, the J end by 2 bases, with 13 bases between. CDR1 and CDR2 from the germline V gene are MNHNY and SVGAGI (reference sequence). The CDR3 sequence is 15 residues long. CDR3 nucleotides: TGTGCCAGCAGCCCTAGGTCCTCCACTAATGAAAAACTGTTTTTT. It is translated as CASSPRSSTNEKLFF.

In nucleotides, the CDR3 is TGCAGTGTATTAGGGGCCCATGAGCAGTTCTTC. Its translation: CSVLGAHEQFF. J is TRBJ2-1 and V is TRBV20-1, with a weak D call TRBD1 (5 bases). Germline lookup yields CDR1 DFQATT and CDR2 SNEGSKA (reference sequence). The CDR3 has 11 amino acids. The V end lost 7 bases, the J end lost 8 bases, and 12 bases lay between the germline ends.

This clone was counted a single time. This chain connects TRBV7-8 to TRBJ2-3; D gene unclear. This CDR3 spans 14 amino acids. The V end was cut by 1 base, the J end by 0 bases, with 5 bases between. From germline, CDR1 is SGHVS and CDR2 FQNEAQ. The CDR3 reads CASSLGRSTDTQYF. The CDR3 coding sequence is TGTGCCAGCAGCTTAGGCAGGAGCACAGATACGCAGTATTTT.

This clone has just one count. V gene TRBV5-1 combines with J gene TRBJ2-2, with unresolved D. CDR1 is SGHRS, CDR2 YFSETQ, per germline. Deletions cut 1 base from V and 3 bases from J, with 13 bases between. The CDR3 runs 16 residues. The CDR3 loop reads CASSLRSSLYTGELFF. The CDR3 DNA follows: TGCGCCAGCAGCTTGAGGTCTAGTCTTTACACCGGGGAGCTGTTTTTT.

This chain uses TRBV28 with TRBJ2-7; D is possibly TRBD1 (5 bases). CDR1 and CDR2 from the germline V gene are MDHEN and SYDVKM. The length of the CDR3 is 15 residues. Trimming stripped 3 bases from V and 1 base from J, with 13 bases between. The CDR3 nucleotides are TGTGCCAGCAGTTTGGGGCCAGGTCTTTCCTACGAGCAGTACTTC. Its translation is CASSLGPGLSYEQYF.

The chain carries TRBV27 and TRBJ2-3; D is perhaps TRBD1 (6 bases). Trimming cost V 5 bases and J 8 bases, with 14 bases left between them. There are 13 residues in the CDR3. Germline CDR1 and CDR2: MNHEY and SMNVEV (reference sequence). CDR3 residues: CASSGRGEGTQYF. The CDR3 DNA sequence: TGTGCCAGCAGTGGCAGGGGCGAAGGTACGCAGTATTTT.

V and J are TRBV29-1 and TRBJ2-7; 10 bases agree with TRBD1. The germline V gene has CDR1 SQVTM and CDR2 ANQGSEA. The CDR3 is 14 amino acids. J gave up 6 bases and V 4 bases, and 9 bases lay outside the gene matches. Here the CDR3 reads CSVGPDRGIGEQYF. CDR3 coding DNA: TGCAGCGTTGGTCCGGACAGGGGGATCGGCGAGCAGTACTTC.